This is a list of T cell receptor beta chains from one sample in a study of blood T cells in healthy people across ages. TCRdb recomputed calls from the 5' RACE reads with MiXCR, one row per CDR3 protein. The sample shows about 1.7 million distinct CDR3 sequences, approximately 28% of them seen only once. The specimen sequenced was blood. These receptors came from a woman in her 30s in good health. CDR3s include the opening cysteine and the closing phenylalanine or tryptophan. Each record gives: V gene, clone size, J gene, D gene, CDR3 protein, CDR3 DNA. A D gene is named only where the DNA matches it firmly. Rows give clone size only sometimes, using once, few, many, or a class for an expanded clone.

V: TRBV12-3/TRBV12-4; size: few; J: TRBJ1-2; D: TRBD1; CDR3: CASSLGTGGLDGYTF; DNA: TGTGCCAGCAGTTTAGGGACAGGGGGCCTGGATGGCTACACCTTC
V: TRBV7-3; size: few; J: TRBJ2-5; D: TRBD2; CDR3: CASSLGLLDEQYF; DNA: TGTGCCAGCAGCTTGGGACTATTGGATGAGCAGTACTTC
V: TRBV7-9; size: .; J: TRBJ1-1; D: .; CDR3: CASSSEPGVNTEAFF; DNA: TGTGCCAGCAGCTCCGAGCCAGGGGTGAACACTGAAGCTTTCTTT
V: TRBV29-1; size: .; J: TRBJ1-2; D: TRBD1; CDR3: CSLGDRDYGYTF; DNA: TGCAGCTTGGGGGACAGGGATTATGGCTACACCTTC
V: TRBV12-3/TRBV12-4; size: .; J: TRBJ2-5; D: TRBD2; CDR3: CASRTPQRERQETQYF; DNA: TGTGCCAGCAGGACACCCCAGCGGGAAAGACAAGAGACCCAGTACTTC
V: TRBV28; size: .; J: TRBJ2-1; D: TRBD1; CDR3: CASSSTSTGEYNEQFF; DNA: TGTGCCAGCAGTTCCACTAGTACAGGGGAATACAATGAGCAGTTCTTC
V: TRBV29-1; size: .; J: TRBJ2-3; D: .; CDR3: CSVTPGLQEAGTQYF; DNA: TGCAGCGTTACCCCCGGACTCCAGGAGGCAGGTACGCAGTATTTT
V: TRBV20-1; size: .; J: TRBJ1-4; D: .; CDR3: CSASPGAGDEKLFF; DNA: TGCAGTGCTAGTCCCGGGGCGGGGGATGAAAAACTGTTTTTT
V: TRBV9; size: .; J: TRBJ1-5; D: .; CDR3: CASSPGPFPNQPQHF; DNA: TGTGCCAGCAGCCCGGGGCCCTTCCCCAATCAGCCCCAGCATTTT
V: TRBV27; size: few; J: TRBJ2-7; D: .; CDR3: CASWDVYEQYF; DNA: TGTGCCAGTTGGGACGTGTACGAGCAGTACTTC
V: TRBV7-9; size: few; J: TRBJ1-4; D: TRBD1; CDR3: CASSLEGTATNEKLFF; DNA: TGTGCCAGCAGCTTAGAAGGGACAGCAACTAATGAAAAACTGTTTTTT
V: TRBV9; size: .; J: TRBJ1-1; D: .; CDR3: CASSVGSETEAFF; DNA: TGTGCCAGCAGCGTAGGATCCGAAACTGAAGCTTTCTTT
V: TRBV12-5; size: few; J: TRBJ2-1; D: TRBD2; CDR3: CASGLVQRELGEQFF; DNA: TGTGCTAGTGGTTTGGTACAGCGGGAGCTCGGTGAGCAGTTCTTC
V: TRBV6-2/TRBV6-3; size: many; J: TRBJ2-7; D: .; CDR3: CASSYLNEQYF; DNA: TGTGCCAGCAGTTACCTAAACGAGCAGTACTTC
V: TRBV6-7; size: few; J: TRBJ1-1; D: .; CDR3: CASTDEFFMNTEAFF; DNA: TGTGCCAGCACCGACGAATTTTTCATGAACACTGAAGCTTTCTTT
V: TRBV5-5; size: few; J: TRBJ2-7; D: TRBD2; CDR3: CASSLAAGGPSSYEQYF; DNA: TGTGCCAGCAGCTTGGCCGCGGGAGGGCCGAGCTCCTACGAGCAGTACTTC
V: TRBV29-1; size: few; J: TRBJ1-2; D: .; CDR3: CSVGGVLRMEVGYTF; DNA: TGCAGCGTTGGCGGGGTGCTTAGGATGGAGGTGGGCTACACCTTC
V: TRBV9; size: .; J: TRBJ2-7; D: TRBD2; CDR3: CASSQSLAGGNEQYF; DNA: TGTGCCAGCAGCCAAAGCCTAGCGGGGGGAAACGAGCAGTACTTC
V: TRBV6-5; size: many; J: TRBJ1-2; D: .; CDR3: CASSPLLVRANYGYTF; DNA: TGTGCCAGCAGCCCCCTTTTGGTCAGGGCCAACTATGGCTACACCTTC
V: TRBV5-1; size: few; J: TRBJ1-4; D: .; CDR3: CASSLGRAGANEKLFF; DNA: TGCGCCAGCAGCTTGGGAAGGGCCGGGGCTAATGAAAAACTGTTTTTT
V: TRBV5-1; size: .; J: TRBJ1-1; D: TRBD1; CDR3: CASRTGGTMNTEAFF; DNA: TGCGCCAGCCGGACAGGGGGCACTATGAACACTGAAGCTTTCTTT
V: TRBV7-9; size: .; J: TRBJ2-1; D: .; CDR3: CASSFMGGAGETQFF; DNA: TGTGCCAGCAGCTTTATGGGGGGGGCTGGAGAGACCCAGTTCTTC
V: TRBV11-2; size: many; J: TRBJ2-7; D: .; CDR3: CASSLREYEQYF; DNA: TGTGCCAGCAGCTTACGAGAATACGAACAGTACTTC
V: TRBV7-3; size: few; J: TRBJ2-1; D: .; CDR3: CACSLGGGALEQFF; DNA: TGTGCCTGCAGCTTAGGGGGGGGGGCATTGGAGCAGTTCTTC
V: TRBV7-2; size: .; J: TRBJ2-7; D: TRBD1; CDR3: CASSLDRDDYEQYF; DNA: TGTGCCAGCAGCTTGGACAGGGATGACTACGAGCAGTACTTC
V: TRBV5-1; size: .; J: TRBJ2-3; D: .; CDR3: CASRASGADTQYF; DNA: TGCGCCAGCCGGGCGAGTGGGGCAGATACGCAGTATTTT
V: TRBV20-1; size: .; J: TRBJ2-1; D: TRBD1; CDR3: CSAGEPGQGPNEQFF; DNA: TGCAGTGCTGGCGAACCGGGACAGGGTCCGAATGAGCAGTTCTTC